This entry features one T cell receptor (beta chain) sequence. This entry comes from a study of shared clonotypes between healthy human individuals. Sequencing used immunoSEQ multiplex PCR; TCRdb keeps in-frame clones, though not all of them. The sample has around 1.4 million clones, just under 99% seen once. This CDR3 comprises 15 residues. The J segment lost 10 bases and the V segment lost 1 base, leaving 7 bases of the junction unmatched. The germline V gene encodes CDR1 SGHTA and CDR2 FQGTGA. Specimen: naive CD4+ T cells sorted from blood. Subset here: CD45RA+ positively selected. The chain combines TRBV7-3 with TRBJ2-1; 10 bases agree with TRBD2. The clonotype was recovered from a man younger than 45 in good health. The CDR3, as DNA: TGTGCCAGCAGCTTAAACCTAGCGGGAGTCGGAGAGCAGTTCTTC. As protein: CASSLNLAGVGEQFF.